Below, 10 T cell receptor beta chains from the same sample are listed, as sequenced in a study of cytomegalovirus exposure and HLA in healthy donors. The PCR ran on 60 Vbeta and 13 Jbeta primers. Produced via immunoSEQ multiplex PCR; TCRdb's table is partial and in-frame only. The sample lists around 150,000 clones; 78% were seen once. The specimen sequenced was PBMCs. The receptors originated from a male donor in good health and CMV-seronegative.

The chain employs TRBV19 and TRBJ2-6; 10 nucleotides match TRBD1. Germline values: CDR1 LNHDA, CDR2 SQIVND (reference sequence). The CDR3 sequence is 17 residues long. Trimming cost V 7 bases and J 0 bases; bases outside gene matches: 6. CDR3 nucleotides: TGTGCCAGTACTCTGGGACAGGGGAGCTCTGGGGCCAACGTCCTGACTTTC. Protein sequence: CASTLGQGSSGANVLTF.

V is TRBV6-5 and J is TRBJ2-7; 7 bases are a match to TRBD2. This CDR3 region has 16 residues. Per the germline V gene, CDR1 is MNHEY and CDR2 is SVGAGI. With V trimmed by 0 bases and J by 0 bases, 5 bases remained unmatched. The CDR3 protein is CASSYSPLAASYEQYF. The CDR3 DNA is TGTGCCAGCAGTTACTCCCCCCTAGCGGCCTCCTACGAGCAGTACTTC.

This chain joins TRBV5-6 and TRBJ1-2; 9 nucleotides line up with TRBD1. Germline CDR1 and CDR2: SGHDT and YYEEEE. The V and J ends lost 4 bases and 4 bases, in that order; junction bases with no gene match: 5. This CDR3 has 14 amino acids. Written as DNA, the CDR3 is TGTGCCAGCAGCGCGACAGGGGGGGCCTATGGCTACACCTTC. Protein product: CASSATGGAYGYTF.

The rearrangement joins TRBV5-8 to TRBJ1-4; 7 bases match TRBD1. V was clipped by 4 bases and J by 8 bases; unmatched bases: 11. CDR1 is SGHTS, CDR2 YDEGEE, per germline. The CDR3 covers 15 residues. The CDR3: CASSQKTGAVEKLFF. CDR3 sequence (DNA): TGTGCCAGCAGCCAAAAAACAGGGGCGGTGGAAAAACTGTTTTTT.

This clone was counted between two and nine times. V and J are TRBV15 and TRBJ1-2, with 8 bases matching TRBD1. Germline assignment: CDR1 LNHNV and CDR2 YYDKDF (reference sequence). Trimming at V came to 1 base and at J to 8 bases, leaving 9 bases not matched to a gene. The CDR3 length is 15 residues. DNA for the CDR3: TGTGCCACCAGCAGAGGGACAGGGACCAACCTAGGCTACACCTTC. Amino acids: CATSRGTGTNLGYTF.

The CDR3 region is CASSHDYSLAGVSYEQYF. The CDR3 coding sequence is TGCGCCAGCAGCCACGACTACAGCCTAGCGGGGGTATCCTACGAGCAGTACTTC. The chain is built from TRBV4-3 and TRBJ2-7; 10 bases map to TRBD2. The CDR3 is 18 amino acids. Trimming took 3 bases from V and 1 from J; bases not matched to a gene: 12. Per germline, CDR1 LGHNA and CDR2 YSLEER.

This chain joins TRBV7-9 and TRBJ2-5; TRBD1 matches at 9 bases. Germline CDR1 and CDR2: SEHNR and FQNEAQ (reference sequence). This CDR3 is 16 amino acids long. Trimming cost V 5 bases and J 5 bases; bases outside gene matches: 12. The CDR3 protein is CASSRGGTGLGETQYF. The CDR3 DNA follows: TGTGCCAGCAGCCGTGGTGGGACAGGGTTGGGTGAGACCCAGTACTTC.

This clone appeared once. This chain links TRBV6-6 with TRBJ1-1; 7 bases align to TRBD1. With 5 bases clipped from V and 6 bases from J, the junction kept 3 bases outside the gene matches. The CDR3 loop spans 12 amino acids. Germline CDR1 and CDR2: MNHNY and SVGAGI (reference sequence). DNA of the CDR3: TGTGCCAGCAGTCACAGGGGAGCTGAAGCTTTCTTT. Translation: CASSHRGAEAFF.

The V gene is TRBV6-1, the J gene TRBJ2-2, with D possibly TRBD1 on 6 matching bases. The CDR3 length is 15 residues. Germline lookup yields CDR1 MNHNS and CDR2 SASEGT. V was shortened by 5 bases and J by 2 bases, with 12 bases between the two germline ends. CDR3 loop: CASSTGHGNTGELFF. The DNA of the CDR3 is TGTGCCAGCAGTACGGGACACGGTAACACCGGGGAGCTGTTTTTT.

This chain joins TRBV7-3 and TRBJ2-3, with TRBD1 matching 8 bases. This CDR3 region has 15 residues. V gave up 5 bases and J gave up 4 bases; unmatched junction bases: 8. Looked up from germline, CDR1 is SGHTA and CDR2 is FQGTGA. This CDR3 is CASSPGQGPPDTQYF. Here the CDR3 DNA reads TGTGCCAGCAGCCCAGGACAGGGTCCCCCAGATACGCAGTATTTT.